The following is a T cell receptor (beta chain) sequence with its context. Its antigen is still unknown. These data belong to a study of yellow fever vaccine responses in identical twins. Whole-study findings and limits: Reported findings indicate that twins' vaccine T cell responses seemed partially convergent, partially personalized.

TCRdb analysed the RT-PCR reads with MiXCR anew, one entry per CDR3 protein. The data contain about 2,200 distinct CDR3 sequences, about 8% of them singletons. The sequence was obtained from a woman aged 18-30 years who received the yellow fever vaccine. The starting material was T cells from blood (PBMCs), unsorted or a sorted subset (not recorded which), obtained 2 to 3 years after vaccination.

The CDR3 DNA reads TGCGCCAGCAGCCAAGAAGCAAGCTCCTACGAGCAGTACTTC. This gives the protein CASSQEASSYEQYF. The rearrangement links TRBV4-3 to TRBJ2-7; D is uncertain. This CDR3 is 14 amino acids long. V was trimmed by 0 bases and J by 0 bases, leaving 6 bases between them. Germline loops: CDR1 LGHNA, CDR2 YSLEER.